This T cell receptor (beta chain) was captured by sequencing in a study of neurological immune-mediated disorders. Study outcomes and limitations: HTLV-1-associated myelopathy had the most TCR clonal expansion, and multiple sclerosis had the least, less than healthy controls.

In its sample, this clonotype was seen many times. What it binds is not known. Time point here: longitudinal time-point 2. Preparation of the unsorted libraries drew on 2 million PBMCs stored at -80 C. The cDNA was synthesized by 5'RACE incorporating 10-nucleotide random UMIs. One entry per CDR3 protein, called by TCRdb with MiXCR from the 5' RACE reads. This sample has approximately 85,000 distinct CDR3 sequences, with 13% found just once. This CDR3 comprises 14 residues. V was pared by 4 bases and J by 0 bases, with 11 bases between. Germline loops: CDR1 DFQATT, CDR2 SNEGSKA (reference sequence). V usage is TRBV20-1 and J usage is TRBJ2-3; possible D gene TRBD1, 6 bases. The TCR was taken from a female donor with HTLV-1-associated myelopathy (HAM/TSP). The sequenced material came from PBMCs. The CDR3 region is CSAKTGASTDTQYF. DNA of the CDR3: TGCAGTGCTAAGACAGGTGCTAGCACAGATACGCAGTATTTT.